Included here is one TCR beta chain sequence, with context. This record comes from a study of blood T cell repertoires in COVID-19. As for the study in general: From the United States, Italy and Spain came samples of acute and convalescent COVID-19.

Original processing methods: Reference gene primers were amplified, and this amplification served to estimate nucleated cell counts. Sequenced by immunoSEQ multiplex PCR; TCRdb stores in-frame clones only, minus some. V and J calls plus clone size are reproduced from that table; the DNA served to infer D and trimming. Among 150,000 to 200,000 clones listed, 83% were seen once. V dropped 0 bases and J dropped 5 bases, with 12 bases sitting between them. Germline V gives CDR1 LNHNV, CDR2 YYDKDF (reference sequence). The CDR3 covers 15 residues. The receptor was isolated from a woman aged 80 or over with acute or convalescent COVID-19. The genes are TRBV15 and TRBJ2-3; the D gene is possibly TRBD1 (5 bases). The sequencing input was peripheral blood. In DNA form, the CDR3 reads TGTGCCACCAGCAGAGATAACAGGCCGATAGATACGCAGTATTTT. Residues: CATSRDNRPIDTQYF.